This T cell receptor beta chain was sequenced during a study of cytotoxic CD8 clonotypes in ibrutinib-treated CLL. V shed 0 bases and J shed 5 bases, with 9 bases lying between them. This CDR3 is 13 amino acids long. Looked up from germline, CDR1 is SGHRS and CDR2 is YFSETQ. This clone was detected a few times. Produced via immunoSEQ multiplex PCR; TCRdb's table is partial and in-frame only. The sample has some 93,000 clones, almost 80% seen once. This TCR came from a human donor with chronic lymphocytic leukemia. Sample: PBMCs, taken after 12 months of ibrutinib treatment. V usage is TRBV5-1 and J usage is TRBJ2-7; possible D gene TRBD1, 6 bases. The CDR3: CASSLEQGNEQYF. DNA for the CDR3: TGCGCCAGCAGCTTGGAGCAGGGGAACGAGCAGTACTTC.